These 3 T cell receptor beta chains originate from one sample sequenced in a study of OX40 agonist ivuxolimab in advanced cancers. The data were produced by immunoSEQ multiplex PCR, yet TCRdb's version contains in-frame clones alone and is incomplete. Of around 94,000 clones listed, about 93% are singletons. Sequenced material: CD4+ or CD8+ T cells sorted from blood, taken in a trial of the OX40 agonist ivuxolimab. Source of these receptors: an adult with an advanced solid tumor such as melanoma, head and neck, liver or kidney cancer.

The V call is TRBV7-2, the J call TRBJ2-4; D gene unclear. The V end lost 5 bases, the J end lost 8 bases, and 10 bases lay between the germline ends. The CDR3 extends over 12 amino acids. Germline V CDR1 and CDR2: SGHTA, FQGNSA. Here the CDR3 DNA reads TGTGCCAGCAGCGGAAGGATGGACATTCAGTACTTC. It yields the protein CASSGRMDIQYF.

J is TRBJ2-7 and V is TRBV5-1; D possibly matches TRBD1 or TRBD2 (5 bases each). From germline, CDR1 is SGHRS and CDR2 YFSETQ. The CDR3 consists of 15 residues. V lost 0 bases to trimming and J lost 7 bases, with 17 bases between them. The CDR3 protein is CASSLEGSTGAEQYF. The CDR3 DNA reads as TGCGCCAGCAGCTTGGAGGGCTCTACCGGGGCTGAGCAGTACTTC.

CDR3 sequence (DNA): TGTGCCAGCTCACCAGGGGACAGGTCATATGGCTACACCTTC. Protein sequence: CASSPGDRSYGYTF. The chain uses TRBV18 and TRBJ1-2; 8 bases are shared with TRBD1. Germline CDR1 and CDR2: KGHSH and LQKENI. This CDR3 spans 14 amino acids. The ends lost 2 bases at V and 5 bases at J; junction bases unmatched: 4.